This T cell receptor (beta chain) stems from a study of cytomegalovirus exposure and HLA in healthy donors. The count of this clone is one. The antigen remains unidentified. With 60 Vbeta and 13 Jbeta primers, the PCR was carried out. Profiled with immunoSEQ multiplex PCR; TCRdb holds only in-frame clones, not every one. The sample lists 150,000 or so clones, about 80% occurring once. V lost 5 bases to trimming and J lost 5 bases; unmatched junction nucleotides: 12. Germline V CDR1 and CDR2: SGHAT, FQNNGV. This CDR3 is built from 15 residues. Study-wide results and caveats: Sequencing had likely introduced a cluster of highly shared sequence variants as an artifact. It was confirmed in vitro that three of the CMV-associated chains were specific for CMV antigens. V- and J-gene trimming of TCR beta was linked (in a later analysis) to a missense DCLRE1C variant. One later analysis reportedly identified an Asian-associated ancestry cluster that showed fewer N-insertions than the roughly 600-donor mean.

The chain combines TRBV11-2 with TRBJ2-7; 7 bases match TRBD1. The specimen sequenced was PBMCs. The clonotype originates from a young man in good health and CMV-seronegative. The CDR3 region has the DNA TGTGCCAGCAGCCCCGATCGACAGGGTATGGACGAGCAGTACTTC. It yields the protein CASSPDRQGMDEQYF. The full variable domain, in which reference TRBV11-2 and TRBJ2-7 provide the parts outside the CDR3, is EAGVAQSPRYKIIEKRQSVAFWCNPISGHATLYWYQQILGQGPKLLIQFQNNGVVDDSQLPKDRFSAERLKGVDSTLKIQPAKLEDSAVYLCASSPDRQGMDEQYFGPGTRLTVT.